A single TCR beta chain is shown here with its context. Sequencing used immunoSEQ multiplex PCR; TCRdb keeps in-frame clones, though not all of them. The sample holds about 160,000 clones; about 87% are singletons and the top ten take 3.5% to 5%. Described time point: baseline pretreatment blood. Indicated treatment: 15 Gy SBRT to primary tumor, nephrectomy 4 weeks later. Clear cell pathology was present in this patient's renal cell carcinoma. V lost 5 bases and J lost 1, with 8 bases in between. This CDR3 comprises 13 residues. The V gene's germline CDR1 is SGHTA and CDR2 FQGNSA. These data come from a study of radiation and T cells in renal cell carcinoma.

This receptor was taken from a woman in her seventies with renal cell carcinoma. The V gene is TRBV7-2, the J gene TRBJ1-1; D is unresolved. Sequencing was performed on blood, taken from a patient whose treatment included radiotherapy and nephrectomy. CDR3 sequence (DNA): TGTGCCAGCAGCCGAGGGTGGAACACTGAAGCTTTCTTT. The encoded protein is CASSRGWNTEAFF.